Below, 17 T cell receptor beta chains from the same sample are listed, as sequenced in a study of T cells in Graves' hyperthyroidism and ophthalmopathy. TCR beta CDR3 sequences were amplified from RNA transcripts. First-round RT-PCR targeting the TCR CDR3 was performed with the HTBI primer set. TCRdb re-called the multiplex PCR reads with MiXCR, one entry per CDR3 protein. The repertoire holds approximately 600,000 distinct CDR3 sequences, with roughly 14% as singletons. The sample comprised blood. These receptors originate from a woman aged 40 to 50 with Graves' ophthalmopathy.

This clonotype occurred many times. V is TRBV28 and J is TRBJ2-2; D unresolved. The CDR3 totals 13 residues. Germline values: CDR1 MDHEN, CDR2 SYDVKM. V was cut by 8 bases and J by 2 bases, with 9 bases left in between. The DNA of the CDR3 is TGTGCCAGCGTCCTTTCTAACACCGGGGAGCTGTTTTTT. Translated: CASVLSNTGELFF.

This clonotype showed up many times. The chain carries TRBV2 and TRBJ2-7, with D maybe TRBD2 (6 bases). V dropped 2 bases and J dropped 0 bases, with 8 bases sitting between them. This CDR3 spans 14 amino acids. Germline assignment: CDR1 SNHLY and CDR2 FYNNEI. The CDR3 region is CASSERGSSYEQYF. The CDR3 DNA reads TGTGCCAGCAGTGAACGGGGGAGCTCCTACGAGCAGTACTTC.

The rearrangement links TRBV2 to TRBJ2-7, with D possibly called TRBD1 or TRBD2 (5 bases each). The CDR3 covers 15 residues. Trimming took off 8 bases at V and 3 bases at J, with 20 bases between the two ends. Germline V gives CDR1 SNHLY, CDR2 FYNNEI. CDR3 nucleotides: TGTGCCAGCGGAAACGAGGGCAGGGTAGGCTACGAGCAGTACTTC. Amino acids: CASGNEGRVGYEQYF.

This clonotype was recorded at least ten times. The chain combines TRBV6-1 with TRBJ2-7; D is undetermined. This CDR3 region has 13 residues. Trimming shortened V by 3 bases and J by 5 bases, and 11 bases separated the two germline ends. CDR1 and CDR2 from the germline V gene are MNHNS and SASEGT. For the CDR3, the DNA is TGTGCCAGCAGTGAGGAACACATCGACGAGCAGTACTTC. Encoded protein: CASSEEHIDEQYF.

This clonotype was recorded many times. The gene calls are TRBV12-3 or TRBV12-4 and TRBJ2-5, with D possibly called TRBD1 or TRBD2 (7 bases each). V gave up 3 bases and J gave up 4 bases, with 21 bases separating them. CDR3 length: 17 amino acids. Here the CDR3 DNA reads TGTGCCAGCAGTTTGGGTGGGGAGGGGGCGCTGGGAGAGACCCAGTACTTC. This gives the protein CASSLGGEGALGETQYF.

This clonotype was detected many times. This chain connects TRBV6-5 to TRBJ1-2, with 9 bases identical to TRBD1. The J segment lost 6 bases and the V segment lost 2 bases, leaving 10 bases of the junction unmatched. The CDR3 covers 16 residues. Per germline, CDR1 MNHEY and CDR2 SVGAGI. CDR3 residues: CASSYGRTGVGNGYTF. The CDR3 nucleotides are TGTGCCAGCAGTTACGGGCGGACAGGGGTGGGGAATGGCTACACCTTC.

This clonotype was observed a handful of times. The V gene is TRBV6-1, the J gene TRBJ1-2; the D is unclear. Trimming took 7 bases from V and 1 from J, leaving 7 bases between them. The CDR3 is 12 residues long. The germline V gene has CDR1 MNHNS and CDR2 SASEGT. The DNA of the CDR3 is TGTGCCAGCAACCAAATTAACTATGGCTACACCTTC. This sequence encodes CASNQINYGYTF.

This clonotype was seen many times. The rearrangement links TRBV6-2 or TRBV6-3 to TRBJ2-5; D is perhaps TRBD1 or TRBD2 (6 bases each). The V and J ends lost 7 bases and 3 bases respectively, with 15 bases between them. Looked up from germline, CDR1 is MNHEY and CDR2 is SVGEGT. The CDR3 has 14 amino acids. The CDR3 here is CASNPEGGKETQYF. CDR3 nucleotides: TGTGCCAGCAATCCAGAAGGGGGGAAAGAGACCCAGTACTTC.

The chain uses TRBV6-4 and TRBJ1-5, with TRBD1 matching 9 bases. The V gene's germline CDR1 is MRHNA and CDR2 SNTAGT. The CDR3 is 19 amino acids. V shed 2 bases, J shed 1 base, and the junction held 12 bases outside the gene matches. This CDR3 reads CASSDRIKTGGTSNQPQHF. For the CDR3, the DNA is TGTGCCAGCAGTGACCGAATTAAAACAGGGGGCACAAGCAATCAGCCCCAGCATTTT.

This clonotype occurred many times. The chain links TRBV4-3 to TRBJ1-1, with 10 bases aligning to TRBD1. There are 16 residues in the CDR3. Looked up from germline, CDR1 is LGHNA and CDR2 is YSLEER. V lost 4 bases, J lost 0 bases, and 5 bases stayed unmatched. The CDR3 loop reads CASSRGQGELNTEAFF. In nucleotides, the CDR3 is TGCGCCAGCAGCCGCGGACAGGGGGAGCTGAACACTGAAGCTTTCTTT.

This clonotype came up many times. The chain links TRBV7-3 to TRBJ2-7; 9 bases are a match to TRBD2. The germline CDR1 and CDR2 sequences are SGHTA and FQGTGA. Unmatched junction bases numbered 5, after V lost 5 bases and J lost 0 bases. This CDR3 is built from 15 residues. The CDR3 reads CASSQGTSHSYEQYF. DNA for the CDR3: TGTGCCAGCAGCCAGGGGACTAGCCACTCCTACGAGCAGTACTTC.

This clonotype showed up just a few times. The gene calls are TRBV20-1 and TRBJ1-1; D is undetermined. Germline loops: CDR1 DFQATT, CDR2 SNEGSKA (reference sequence). V shed 0 bases and J shed 4 bases, with 15 bases lying between them. This CDR3 has 15 residues. CDR3 in DNA: TGCAGTGCTAGAGAGTCCCCAGGCGCGGGCACTGAAGCTTTCTTT. It encodes CSARESPGAGTEAFF.

The table lists this clonotype with many counts. The chain recombines TRBV3-1 with TRBJ1-1; the D is unclear. CDR1 and CDR2 (germline): LGHDT, YNNKEL (reference sequence). CDR3 size: 14 residues. Deletions cut 6 bases from V and 4 bases from J, with 15 bases between. The CDR3 DNA sequence: TGTGCCAGCAGTGGTTCCGATAAGGGCACTGAAGCTTTCTTT. Protein sequence: CASSGSDKGTEAFF.

The table lists this clonotype with many counts. The chain combines TRBV5-5 with TRBJ2-5; 9 bases fit TRBD2. Germline assignment: CDR1 SGHKS and CDR2 YYEKEE (reference sequence). J was trimmed by 5 bases and V by 4 bases; bases with no gene match: 12. The CDR3 has 16 residues. CDR3 DNA: TGTGCCAGCAGCCCCCAGGTAGCGGGAGTGGATGAGACCCAGTACTTC. This gives the protein CASSPQVAGVDETQYF. The whole variable domain, filled in from reference TRBV5-5 and TRBJ2-5, reads DAGVTQSPTHLIKTRGQQVTLRCSPISGHKSVSWYQQVLGQGPQFIFQYYEKEERGRGNFPDRFSARQFPNYSSELNVNALLLGDSALYLCASSPQVAGVDETQYFGPGTRLLVL.

The gene calls are TRBV7-8 and TRBJ2-5; either TRBD1 or TRBD2 may supply D (5 bases each). Trimming removed 4 bases from V and 2 bases from J, with 17 bases in between. Germline lookup yields CDR1 SGHVS and CDR2 FQNEAQ. This CDR3 contains 16 residues. The CDR3 spells CASSWAGTANQETQYF. DNA of the CDR3: TGTGCCAGCAGCTGGGCCGGGACGGCGAATCAAGAGACCCAGTACTTC.

This clonotype occurred a few times. The chain links TRBV6-2 or TRBV6-3 to TRBJ2-7, with TRBD2 matching 8 bases. Germline V gives CDR1 MNHEY, CDR2 SVGEGT. Unmatched junction bases numbered 11, after V lost 6 bases and J lost 10 bases. This CDR3 spans 13 amino acids. The CDR3 loop reads CASSLGTRANQYF. CDR3 sequence (DNA): TGTGCCAGCAGCCTCGGGACTAGAGCGAATCAGTACTTC.

This clonotype has at least ten counts. This rearrangement joins TRBV11-2 to TRBJ1-1; no firm D call. Germline V gene lookup returns CDR1 SGHAT and CDR2 FQNNGV. The CDR3 has 14 amino acids. Trimming took 6 bases from V and 6 from J, leaving 17 bases between them. In DNA form, the CDR3 reads TGTGCCAGCAGGGAGTCGGACCTCCGGGCTGAAGCTTTCTTT. Its protein is CASRESDLRAEAFF.